The 15 T cell receptor beta chains below all came from one sample that was sequenced in a study of blood T cell repertoires in COVID-19. Measured with immunoSEQ multiplex PCR; TCRdb has only the in-frame clones, and not every one. The sample lists just under 300,000 clones; around nine tenths were seen once. Sequenced material: peripheral blood. The receptors derive from a man between 65 and 85 years old with acute or convalescent COVID-19.

The chain carries TRBV9 and TRBJ1-2; 7 nucleotides align to TRBD1. With V trimmed by 3 bases and J by 6 bases, 8 bases remained unmatched. Germline CDR1 reads SGDLS; CDR2 reads YYNGEE. The CDR3 runs to 14 residues. For the CDR3, the DNA is TGTGCCAGCAGCGGGGGTGGACAGGCAGATGGCTACACCTTC. Translated, it gives CASSGGGQADGYTF.

This chain joins TRBV24-1 and TRBJ2-5, with D unclear. V was shortened by 4 bases and J by 2 bases, with 19 bases between the two germline ends. CDR3 length: 17 residues. The germline V gene encodes CDR1 KGHDR and CDR2 SFDVKD. The CDR3 protein is CATSDHPTARDQETQYF. CDR3 coding DNA: TGTGCCACCAGTGACCACCCTACCGCGCGAGATCAAGAGACCCAGTACTTC.

This chain connects TRBV18 to TRBJ1-2; D is unresolved. The CDR3 totals 15 residues. Germline CDR1 and CDR2: KGHSH and LQKENI. V was shortened by 2 bases and J by 0 bases, with 10 bases between the two germline ends. The CDR3 here is CASSPSGGTNYGYTF. CDR3 coding DNA: TGTGCCAGCTCACCATCGGGCGGGACTAACTATGGCTACACCTTC.

This chain uses TRBV10-3 with TRBJ2-3; 7 bases line up with TRBD1. The V segment lost 6 bases and the J segment 1 base; nucleotides outside the gene matches: 1. The germline CDR1 and CDR2 sequences are ENHRY and SYGVKD. The CDR3 sequence is 13 residues long. CDR3 coding DNA: TGTGCCATCAGCGGGACAGGCACAGATACGCAGTATTTT. This codes for CAISGTGTDTQYF.

Of note for this clone: Other DNA sequences from this sample encode an identical CDR3 as well. J is TRBJ1-5 and V is TRBV28, with D uncertain. Per the germline V gene, CDR1 is MDHEN and CDR2 is SYDVKM. This CDR3 has 12 amino acids. V was clipped by 2 bases and J by 4 bases, with 3 bases between them. The chain's CDR3 is CASSLTNQPQHF. The CDR3 nucleotides read TGTGCCAGCAGTTTAACAAATCAGCCCCAGCATTTT.

This chain uses TRBV3-1 (or the pseudogene TRBV3-2) with TRBJ2-7, with 8 bases aligning to TRBD1. Germline CDR1 LGHDT, CDR2 YNNKEL (reference sequence). This CDR3 region has 15 residues. V was pared by 3 bases and J by 2 bases, with 6 bases of the junction left unmatched. CDR3 DNA sequence: TGTGCCAGCAGCCACACAGGACAGGGAGCCTACGAGCAGTACTTC. This sequence encodes CASSHTGQGAYEQYF.

The V gene is TRBV28, the J gene TRBJ2-7; tentative D call: TRBD2 (5 bases). The CDR3 runs to 15 residues. V was clipped by 3 bases and J by 4 bases, with 16 bases between them. Germline-derived CDR1 and CDR2 are MDHEN and SYDVKM. Here the CDR3 DNA reads TGTGCCAGCAGTTTCTCTGACGGGAAAGGGTACGAGCAGTACTTC. Its translation: CASSFSDGKGYEQYF. Full variable domain (rest looked up from reference TRBV28 and TRBJ2-7): DVKVTQSSRYLVKRTGEKVFLECVQDMDHENMFWYRQDPGLGLRLIYFSYDVKMKEKGDIPEGYSVSREKKERFSLILESASTNQTSMYLCASSFSDGKGYEQYFGPGTRLTVT.

The chain joins TRBV5-1 to TRBJ2-1, with TRBD1 matching over 8 bases. Germline trimming cut 2 bases from V and 8 bases from J; bases unmatched to any gene: 9. There are 15 residues in the CDR3. The V gene's germline CDR1 is SGHRS and CDR2 YFSETQ. The CDR3 is CASSFSGQGIDEQFF. For the CDR3, the DNA is TGCGCCAGCAGCTTCTCAGGACAGGGAATCGATGAGCAGTTCTTC.

The chain carries TRBV9 and TRBJ1-3; D call uncertain. Germline loops: CDR1 SGDLS, CDR2 YYNGEE. Trimming cost V 1 base and J 0 bases, with 11 bases left between them. The CDR3 runs 16 residues. The CDR3 DNA is TGTGCCAGCAGCGTAATCCCGGTCGACTCTGGAAACACCATATATTTT. Translation: CASSVIPVDSGNTIYF.

The chain is built from TRBV10-3 and TRBJ2-1, with 16 bases fitting TRBD2. The CDR3 extends over 16 amino acids. Germline assignment: CDR1 ENHRY and CDR2 SYGVKD. J gave up 5 bases and V 9 bases, and 7 bases lay outside the gene matches. The CDR3 sequence: CAIGTSGGVNNNEQFF. The DNA of the CDR3 is TGTGCCATAGGGACTAGCGGGGGGGTAAACAACAATGAGCAGTTCTTC.

The rearrangement joins TRBV7-2 to TRBJ2-3; D gene unclear. The CDR3 length is 13 residues. CDR1 SGHTA and CDR2 FQGNSA come from the germline V gene. V lost 4 bases, J lost 3 bases, and 8 bases lay in between. DNA for the CDR3: TGTGCCAGCAGCTCCACATTTACAGATACGCAGTATTTT. This translates into CASSSTFTDTQYF.

This chain uses TRBV7-2 with TRBJ2-3; 9 bases map to TRBD2. V lost 4 bases and J lost 3; bases outside the gene matches: 14. Germline V lookup: CDR1 SGHTA, CDR2 FQGNSA. The CDR3 is made up of 18 amino acids. The CDR3 DNA reads as TGTGCCAGCAGCTCTCCGGGAGGTAGCGGGGGACATACAGATACGCAGTATTTT. This encodes CASSSPGGSGGHTDTQYF.

CDR3 DNA: TGTGCCAGCAGCGCTCCTAGCATCTTGGCCTACGAGCAGTACTTC. Its protein is CASSAPSILAYEQYF. The chain links TRBV5-6 to TRBJ2-7, with D possibly TRBD2 on 5 matching bases. CDR1 SGHDT and CDR2 YYEEEE come from the germline V gene. The CDR3 length is 15 residues. V was shortened by 4 bases and J by 2 bases, with 16 bases between the two germline ends.

The chain links TRBV24-1 to TRBJ2-2; 7 positions match TRBD1. Germline V CDR1 and CDR2: KGHDR, SFDVKD. The trim removed 9 bases at V and 5 bases at J, leaving 5 bases unmatched. The CDR3 is made up of 13 amino acids. The CDR3 nucleotides read TGTGCCACCGAGACAGGGTTTACCGGGGAGCTGTTTTTT. Amino acid sequence: CATETGFTGELFF.

The CDR3 protein is CASSPQTSGSSYNEQFF. The CDR3 DNA reads TGTGCCAGCAGCCCGCAGACTAGCGGGAGTAGCTACAATGAGCAGTTCTTC. The genes are TRBV4-2 and TRBJ2-1, with 12 nucleotides matching TRBD2. This CDR3 comprises 17 residues. V lost 4 bases, J lost 3 bases, and 7 bases stayed unmatched. Germline V gene data show CDR1 as LGHNA and CDR2 as YNFKEQ.